These 31 T cell receptor beta chains originate from one sample sequenced in a study of T cells in Graves' hyperthyroidism and ophthalmopathy. The investigators amplified TCR beta CDR3 regions from RNA transcripts. First-round RT-PCR targeting the TCR CDR3 was performed with the HTBI primer set. A single record per CDR3 protein comes from TCRdb applying MiXCR to the multiplex PCR reads. The sample lists a few hundred thousand distinct CDR3 sequences; more than 15% were seen once. Material for sequencing was blood. These receptors were collected from a woman aged 25 to 45 with Graves' hyperthyroidism.

A remark on this clonotype: Since a much larger clone is just one base distant, this may be a read error. V gene TRBV12-3 or TRBV12-4 combines with J gene TRBJ1-1, with D unresolved. CDR3 size: 15 residues. The V end was cut by 2 bases, the J end by 0 bases, with 10 bases between. CDR3 sequence (DNA): TGTGCCAGCAGTTTAAGGGAGGCTTTGAACACTGAAGCTTTCTTT. Its translation is CASSLREALNTEAFF.

This clonotype was recorded at least ten times. The rearrangement joins TRBV3-1 to TRBJ2-3; 11 bases align to TRBD2. Germline loops: CDR1 LGHDT, CDR2 YNNKEL (reference sequence). The ends lost 4 bases at V and 5 bases at J; junction bases unmatched: 8. This CDR3 contains 16 residues. CDR3 loop: CASSLRLAGNGDTQYF. CDR3 bases: TGTGCCAGCAGCCTCCGACTAGCGGGAAATGGAGATACGCAGTATTTT.

The rearrangement links TRBV4-1 to TRBJ2-7; D remains unclear. CDR1 is MGHRA, CDR2 YSYEKL, per germline. The CDR3 extends over 19 amino acids. The V and J ends lost 0 bases and 0 bases respectively, with 21 bases between them. The CDR3 region has the DNA TGCGCCAGCAGCCAAGATAAATTTAGTAGGACCCCGACCTCCTACGAGCAGTACTTC. Translated: CASSQDKFSRTPTSYEQYF.

This clonotype was counted ten times or more. This chain uses TRBV2 with TRBJ2-1; D is perhaps TRBD1 or TRBD2 (6 bases each). The CDR3 has 16 residues. V lost 5 bases, J lost 8 bases, and 22 bases lay in between. Germline values: CDR1 SNHLY, CDR2 FYNNEI. Here the CDR3 reads CASSLNGGTIVDEQFF. DNA of the CDR3: TGTGCCAGCAGTCTGAACGGCGGGACAATAGTGGATGAGCAGTTCTTC.

This clonotype was seen at least ten times. V usage is TRBV29-1 and J usage is TRBJ1-1; no firm D call. CDR1 and CDR2 from the germline V gene are SQVTM and ANQGSEA. V was cut by 7 bases and J by 0 bases, with 9 bases left in between. This CDR3 spans 12 amino acids. CDR3 loop: CSASTLNTEAFF. CDR3 DNA sequence: TGCAGCGCCTCAACCCTGAACACTGAAGCTTTCTTT.

The chain employs TRBV11-2 and TRBJ2-5; 8 bases align to TRBD1. This CDR3 is built from 17 residues. Germline-derived CDR1 and CDR2 are SGHAT and FQNNGV. With 3 bases clipped from V and 2 bases from J, the junction kept 11 bases outside the gene matches. The CDR3, as DNA: TGTGCCAGCAGCTTCGGGACAGGAAGAAATTTTCAAGAGACCCAGTACTTC. Translated: CASSFGTGRNFQETQYF.

This clonotype was observed a few times. The chain is built from TRBV4-3 and TRBJ1-1, with 11 bases matching TRBD1. The CDR3 is made up of 17 amino acids. The ends lost 4 bases at V and 1 base at J; junction bases unmatched: 8. CDR1 LGHNA and CDR2 YSLEER come from the germline V gene. The CDR3 is CASSRSLGTGGNTEAFF. CDR3 nucleotide sequence: TGCGCCAGCAGCCGTTCTCTTGGGACAGGGGGGAACACTGAAGCTTTCTTT.

The J gene is TRBJ1-2, the V gene TRBV12-3 or TRBV12-4; D is possibly TRBD1 (5 bases). The CDR3 runs to 12 residues. The V end lost 4 bases, the J end lost 13 bases, and 16 bases lay between the germline ends. This chain's CDR3 is CASSWVPGHFTF. The CDR3 region has the DNA TGTGCCAGCAGTTGGGTTCCAGGGCATTTCACCTTC.

This clonotype was detected ten times or more. The rearrangement uses TRBV20-1 and TRBJ2-3, with D possibly TRBD2 on 5 matching bases. Germline CDR1 and CDR2: DFQATT and SNEGSKA (reference sequence). This CDR3 is built from 12 residues. V lost 7 bases and J 2 bases, leaving 10 bases between the germline ends. CDR3 nucleotide sequence: TGCAGTGAGCGGCGGAACACAGATACGCAGTATTTT. It encodes CSERRNTDTQYF.

This chain uses TRBV6-1 with TRBJ1-1, with no clear D. Germline values: CDR1 MNHNS, CDR2 SASEGT. The V gene lost 4 bases and the J gene lost 11 bases, with 8 bases spanning the gap. The CDR3 runs to 10 residues. Written as DNA, the CDR3 is TGTGCCAGCAGTGTCACGAGGGCTTTCTTT. Protein product: CASSVTRAFF.

This clonotype was seen ten or more times. V usage is TRBV3-1 and J usage is TRBJ1-5; D remains ambiguous. The CDR3 spans 14 residues. Germline V gene data show CDR1 as LGHDT and CDR2 as YNNKEL (reference sequence). Deletions cut 2 bases from V and 0 bases from J, with 5 bases between. The CDR3 spells CASSQRDSNQPQHF. CDR3 coding DNA: TGTGCCAGCAGCCAAAGGGATAGCAATCAGCCCCAGCATTTT.

The chain uses TRBV19 and TRBJ2-7, with a possible D match to TRBD2 (6 bases). From germline, CDR1 is LNHDA and CDR2 SQIVND (reference sequence). V lost 6 bases to trimming and J lost 0 bases, with 12 bases between them. The CDR3 has 14 residues. The DNA of the CDR3 is TGTGCCAGTAGCAACTACGGGAGCTCCTACGAGCAGTACTTC. Translating gives CASSNYGSSYEQYF.

This clonotype was seen many times. The chain uses TRBV11-2 and TRBJ1-2; no reliable D call. Germline CDR1 and CDR2: SGHAT and FQNNGV. Trimming removed 0 bases from V and 8 bases from J, with 7 bases in between. The length of the CDR3 is 12 residues. CDR3 protein: CASSLDGYGYTF. CDR3 sequence (DNA): TGTGCCAGCAGCTTAGACGGCTACGGCTACACCTTC. The full variable domain, with the rest looked up from reference TRBV11-2 and TRBJ1-2, is EAGVAQSPRYKIIEKRQSVAFWCNPISGHATLYWYQQILGQGPKLLIQFQNNGVVDDSQLPKDRFSAERLKGVDSTLKIQPAKLEDSAVYLCASSLDGYGYTFGSGTRLTVV.

This clonotype has only a few counts. The J gene is TRBJ1-1, the V gene TRBV5-6; D not certain. Germline V CDR1 and CDR2: SGHDT, YYEEEE. V lost 1 base and J lost 0, with 13 bases in between. The CDR3 loop spans 16 amino acids. The CDR3 loop reads CASSLRPSVMNTEAFF. CDR3 sequence (DNA): TGTGCCAGCAGCTTGAGACCAAGTGTAATGAACACTGAAGCTTTCTTT.

Ten or more counts support this clonotype. This chain connects TRBV3-1 to TRBJ2-7; no clear D gene. Germline CDR1 and CDR2: LGHDT and YNNKEL (reference sequence). The V end lost 0 bases, the J end lost 7 bases, and 10 bases lay between the germline ends. The CDR3 runs 13 residues. The CDR3 nucleotides are TGTGCCAGCAGCCAAGAGCACGGCTATGAGCAGTACTTC. Translation gives CASSQEHGYEQYF.

On this clonotype itself: This may come from a read error, since a much larger clone is one base off. This chain links TRBV7-9 with TRBJ2-3, with D perhaps TRBD2 (5 bases). V was shortened by 2 bases and J by 5 bases, with 17 bases between the two germline ends. The CDR3 has 16 amino acids. Germline CDR1 SEHNR, CDR2 FQNEAQ (reference sequence). In DNA, the CDR3 is TGTGCCAGCAGCTTAAATAGCTGGAGGATCAAAGATACGCAGTATTTT. It encodes CASSLNSWRIKDTQYF.

This sequence joins TRBV4-3 and TRBJ2-3; D might be TRBD2 (6 bases). V was pared by 0 bases and J by 2 bases, with 15 bases between. Germline V gives CDR1 LGHNA, CDR2 YSLEER. This CDR3 comprises 17 residues. Here the CDR3 DNA reads TGCGCCAGCAGCCAAGATGCGGGGCGGGCCCACACAGATACGCAGTATTTT. It is translated as CASSQDAGRAHTDTQYF.

The V gene is TRBV11-3, the J gene TRBJ2-3; D call uncertain. The CDR3 spans 16 residues. Trimming shortened V by 0 bases and J by 2 bases, and 12 bases separated the two germline ends. Looked up from germline, CDR1 is SGHNT and CDR2 is YENEEA. In DNA, the CDR3 is TGTGCCAGCAGCTTAGACCCCAGACGTTACACAGATACGCAGTATTTT. As protein: CASSLDPRRYTDTQYF.

This clonotype was counted at least ten times. The chain combines TRBV28 with TRBJ2-7; a weak D match, TRBD1 (7 bases). With 5 bases removed from V and 3 bases from J, the gap between germline ends came to 14 bases. Germline CDR1 and CDR2: MDHEN and SYDVKM. This CDR3 has 14 residues. The CDR3 nucleotides read TGTGCCAGCAGTCTGCAGGGGGAGGTCTACGAGCAGTACTTC. It translates to CASSLQGEVYEQYF.

This clonotype appeared many times. The chain uses TRBV29-1 and TRBJ2-7, with 11 nucleotides matching TRBD2. The germline gives CDR1 SQVTM, CDR2 ANQGSEA. The V gene end was trimmed by 2 bases and the J gene end by 3 bases; junction bases not matched to a gene: 6. This CDR3 region has 15 residues. In DNA, the CDR3 is TGCAGCGTTGAAATCACTAGCGGGGGACTCTACGAGCAGTACTTC. Protein sequence: CSVEITSGGLYEQYF.

This clonotype was counted ten times or more. This rearrangement joins TRBV2 to TRBJ1-1, with D possibly matching TRBD1 (6 bases). V dropped 9 bases and J dropped 4 bases, with 12 bases sitting between them. CDR1 SNHLY and CDR2 FYNNEI come from the germline V gene. The length of the CDR3 is 12 residues. The CDR3 DNA is TGTGCCAGGAATAGGGGGGGCACTGAAGCTTTCTTT. It encodes CARNRGGTEAFF.

This clonotype was seen ten or more times. The chain uses TRBV27 and TRBJ2-7, with TRBD2 matching 7 bases. There are 14 residues in the CDR3. Germline-derived CDR1 and CDR2 are MNHEY and SMNVEV (reference sequence). After removal of 6 bases from V and 4 bases from J, the junction contained 9 bases not matched to a gene. DNA for the CDR3: TGTGCCAGCAGGAGAAGCGGGACCCAGTACGAGCAGTACTTC. Its translation: CASRRSGTQYEQYF.

Points on this clonotype: A much bigger clone sits one base away, suggesting this may be a read error. The conserved closing phenylalanine or tryptophan is absent in this CDR3, likely reflecting a read error. The V call is TRBV12-3 or TRBV12-4, the J call TRBJ2-3, with 8 nucleotides matching TRBD1. V shed 4 bases, J shed 3 bases, and the junction held 3 bases outside the gene matches. There are 14 residues in the CDR3. This CDR3 is CASSWTGSTDTQYL. The CDR3, as DNA: TGTGCCAGCAGTTGGACAGGGAGTACAGATACGCAGTATCTT.

This clonotype was counted at least ten times. V usage is TRBV27 and J usage is TRBJ2-5; D possibly matches TRBD1 or TRBD2 (5 bases each). Looked up from germline, CDR1 is MNHEY and CDR2 is SMNVEV (reference sequence). The CDR3 contains 15 residues. V lost 4 bases to trimming and J lost 0 bases, with 12 bases between them. The CDR3, as DNA: TGTGCCAGCAGTTACTCCTCGGGACACCAAGAGACCCAGTACTTC. This codes for CASSYSSGHQETQYF.

In this sample, this clonotype turned up a few times. The chain carries TRBV20-1 and TRBJ2-3; D not resolved. Germline V CDR1 and CDR2: DFQATT, SNEGSKA (reference sequence). V dropped 6 bases and J dropped 2 bases, with 12 bases sitting between them. The CDR3 is 13 amino acids. CDR3 sequence: CSATLSATDTQYF. The CDR3 coding sequence is TGCAGTGCAACCCTATCGGCCACAGATACGCAGTATTTT.

Many counts were recorded for this clonotype. The V and J genes are TRBV12-3 or TRBV12-4 and TRBJ2-1, with 15 nucleotides matching TRBD2. V shed 1 base and J 8 bases; nucleotides not matched to a gene: 6. The CDR3 extends over 17 amino acids. CDR3 sequence reads: CASSLGTSGRAFDEQFF. CDR3 sequence (DNA): TGTGCCAGCAGTTTAGGGACTAGCGGGAGGGCCTTCGATGAGCAGTTCTTC.

Turning to this clonotype: A much larger clone differs by one base, so this may be a read error. This chain joins TRBV12-3 or TRBV12-4 and TRBJ2-3; D is possibly TRBD2 (5 bases). This CDR3 is 14 amino acids long. In DNA form, the CDR3 reads TGTGCCAGCAGGACGGACTCCGGACCAGATACGCAGTGTTTT. Translated: CASRTDSGPDTQCF.

The rearrangement uses TRBV27 and TRBJ1-1; D is undetermined. This CDR3 contains 11 residues. The germline V gene has CDR1 MNHEY and CDR2 SMNVEV (reference sequence). Trimming cost V 5 bases and J 11 bases, with 12 bases left between them. CDR3 sequence (DNA): TGTGCCAGCAGTCTCGGAGCACGGGCTTTCTTT. Translation: CASSLGARAFF.

There are many counts of this clonotype. V usage is TRBV30 and J usage is TRBJ1-6; 7 positions agree with TRBD1. J lost 9 bases, V lost 3 bases, and 8 bases had no gene match. Germline values: CDR1 GTSNPN, CDR2 SVGIG (reference sequence). The CDR3 loop spans 14 amino acids. CDR3 protein: CAWSEGQVTSPLHF. The CDR3 DNA sequence: TGTGCCTGGAGCGAAGGACAGGTTACTTCACCCCTCCACTTT.

The gene calls are TRBV20-1 and TRBJ2-2; TRBD1 matches 8 bases. This CDR3 has 14 amino acids. With 6 bases clipped from V and 5 bases from J, the junction kept 8 bases outside the gene matches. The V gene's germline CDR1 is DFQATT and CDR2 SNEGSKA (reference sequence). The CDR3: CSARIRGRTGELFF. The CDR3 DNA is TGCAGTGCCCGAATCAGGGGGCGGACCGGGGAGCTGTTTTTT.

This rearrangement joins TRBV24-1 to TRBJ2-1; no reliable D call. This CDR3 is 18 amino acids long. Trimming removed 2 bases at V and 5 bases at J, with 21 bases between. Germline lookup yields CDR1 KGHDR and CDR2 SFDVKD. The CDR3 sequence: CATSDYPETNKGNNEQFF. DNA for the CDR3: TGTGCCACCAGTGATTATCCCGAGACGAACAAAGGGAACAATGAGCAGTTCTTC.